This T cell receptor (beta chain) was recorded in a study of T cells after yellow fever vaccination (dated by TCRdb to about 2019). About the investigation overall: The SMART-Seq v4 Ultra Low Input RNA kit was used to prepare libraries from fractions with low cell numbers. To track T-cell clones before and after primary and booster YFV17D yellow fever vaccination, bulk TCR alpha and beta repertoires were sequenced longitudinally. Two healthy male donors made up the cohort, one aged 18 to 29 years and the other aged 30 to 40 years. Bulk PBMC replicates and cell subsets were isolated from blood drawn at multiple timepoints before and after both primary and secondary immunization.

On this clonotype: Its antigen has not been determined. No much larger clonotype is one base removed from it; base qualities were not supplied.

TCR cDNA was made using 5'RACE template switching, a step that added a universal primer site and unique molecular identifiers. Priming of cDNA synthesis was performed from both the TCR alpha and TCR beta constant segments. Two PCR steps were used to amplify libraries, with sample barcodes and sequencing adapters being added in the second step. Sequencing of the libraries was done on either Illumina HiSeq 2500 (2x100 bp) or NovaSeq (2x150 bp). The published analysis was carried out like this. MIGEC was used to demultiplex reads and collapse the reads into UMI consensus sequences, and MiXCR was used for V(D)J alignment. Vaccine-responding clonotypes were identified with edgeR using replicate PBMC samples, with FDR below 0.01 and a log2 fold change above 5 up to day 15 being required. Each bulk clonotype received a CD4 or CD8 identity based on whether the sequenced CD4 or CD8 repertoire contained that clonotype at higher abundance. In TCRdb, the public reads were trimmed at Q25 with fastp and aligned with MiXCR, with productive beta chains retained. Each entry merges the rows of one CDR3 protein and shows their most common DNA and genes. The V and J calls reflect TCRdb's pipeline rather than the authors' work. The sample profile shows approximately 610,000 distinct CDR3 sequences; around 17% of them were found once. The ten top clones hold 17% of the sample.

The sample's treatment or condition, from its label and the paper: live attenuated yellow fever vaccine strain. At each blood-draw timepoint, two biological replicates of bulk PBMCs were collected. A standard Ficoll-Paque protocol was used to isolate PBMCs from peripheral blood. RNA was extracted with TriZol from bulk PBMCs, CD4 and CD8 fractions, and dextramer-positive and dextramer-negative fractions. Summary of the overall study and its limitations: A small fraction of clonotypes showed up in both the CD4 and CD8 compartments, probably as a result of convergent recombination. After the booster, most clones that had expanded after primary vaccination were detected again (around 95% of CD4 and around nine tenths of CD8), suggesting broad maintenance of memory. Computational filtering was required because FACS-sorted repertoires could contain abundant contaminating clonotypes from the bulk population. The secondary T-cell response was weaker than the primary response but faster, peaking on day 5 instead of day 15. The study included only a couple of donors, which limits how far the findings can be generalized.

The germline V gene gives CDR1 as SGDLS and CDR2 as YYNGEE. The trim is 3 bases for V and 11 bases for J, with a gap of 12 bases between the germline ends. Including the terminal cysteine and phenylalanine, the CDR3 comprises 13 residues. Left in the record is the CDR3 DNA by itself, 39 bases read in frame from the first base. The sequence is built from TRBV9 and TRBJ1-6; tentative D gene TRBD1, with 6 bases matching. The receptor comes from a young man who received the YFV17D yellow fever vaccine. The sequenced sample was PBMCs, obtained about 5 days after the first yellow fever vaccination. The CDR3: CASSEGGNPPLHF. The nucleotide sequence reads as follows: TGTGCCAGCAGCGAGGGGGGAAATCCACCCCTCCACTTT.